A single sample gave rise to the 30 T cell receptor beta chains below, sequenced in a study of T-cell reconstitution after alpha-beta-depleted transplantation in children. Unique molecular identifiers were built into the TCRbeta library. One entry per CDR3 protein, called by TCRdb with MiXCR from the PCR reads. The data contain hundreds of thousands of distinct CDR3 sequences, approximately 15% of them singletons. The input for sequencing was PBMCs from the stem cell graft donor, taken from the stem cell graft. The receptor set was obtained from a human donor who donated a stem cell graft to a child with acute myeloid leukemia.

The J gene is TRBJ1-1, the V gene TRBV5-5; D remains ambiguous. V gave up 1 base and J gave up 3 bases, with 4 bases separating them. Per the germline V gene, CDR1 is SGHKS and CDR2 is YYEKEE (reference sequence). CDR3 length: 12 amino acids. The CDR3 reads CASSLSYTEAFF. DNA of the CDR3: TGTGCCAGCAGCTTGTCGTACACTGAAGCTTTCTTT.

This chain uses TRBV20-1 with TRBJ1-1; weak D call: TRBD1 (5 bases). V was shortened by 4 bases and J by 0 bases, with 12 bases between the two germline ends. The CDR3 is 14 residues long. CDR1 DFQATT and CDR2 SNEGSKA come from the germline V gene (reference sequence). CDR3 in DNA: TGCAGTGCTAATCGGGGGACCATGAACACTGAAGCTTTCTTT. Its translation: CSANRGTMNTEAFF.

This clonotype was seen repeatedly, ten times or more. The V and J genes are TRBV5-6 and TRBJ1-5, with unresolved D. CDR3 length: 12 amino acids. V was pared by 0 bases and J by 7 bases, with 5 bases between. Per germline, CDR1 SGHDT and CDR2 YYEEEE. The CDR3 sequence: CASSLGEQPQHF. In DNA form, the CDR3 reads TGTGCCAGCAGCTTGGGGGAACAGCCCCAGCATTTT.

At least ten counts were recorded for this clonotype. This chain joins TRBV20-1 and TRBJ2-3; D gene uncertain. The V gene's germline CDR1 is DFQATT and CDR2 SNEGSKA (reference sequence). V was pared by 0 bases and J by 6 bases, with 13 bases between. The CDR3 covers 14 residues. CDR3 amino acids: CSAREKAPPDTQYF. Written as DNA, the CDR3 is TGCAGTGCTAGAGAGAAAGCGCCGCCGGATACGCAGTATTTT.

This sequence joins TRBV4-2 and TRBJ2-3, with D unclear. CDR3 length: 16 amino acids. The germline gives CDR1 LGHNA, CDR2 YNFKEQ. V lost 3 bases and J 3 bases, leaving 16 bases between the germline ends. CDR3 protein: CASSQVVVAQTDTQYF. The CDR3 bases are TGTGCCAGCAGCCAGGTCGTAGTCGCTCAAACAGATACGCAGTATTTT.

This clonotype was picked up a small number of times. The chain employs TRBV30 and TRBJ2-7; D is undetermined. Trimming took off 0 bases at V and 3 bases at J, with 6 bases between the two ends. Germline values: CDR1 GTSNPN, CDR2 SVGIG (reference sequence). CDR3 length equals 12 residues. For the CDR3, the DNA is TGTGCCTGGAGTGTAACGAGCTACGAGCAGTACTTC. Translating it yields CAWSVTSYEQYF.

This clonotype was counted at least ten times. The CDR3, as DNA: TGTGCCAGCAGCCAAAACGACAGGGGTTTCGATGAAAAACTGTTTTTT. Residues: CASSQNDRGFDEKLFF. The chain links TRBV5-6 to TRBJ1-4; 8 nucleotides line up with TRBD1. J gave up 6 bases and V 4 bases, and 11 bases lay outside the gene matches. This CDR3 spans 16 amino acids. CDR1 and CDR2 (germline): SGHDT, YYEEEE.

The genes are TRBV20-1 and TRBJ2-3; TRBD2 matches 11 bases. Germline loops: CDR1 DFQATT, CDR2 SNEGSKA (reference sequence). The J segment lost 7 bases and the V segment lost 0 bases, leaving 12 bases of the junction unmatched. CDR3 length: 17 residues. In nucleotides, the CDR3 is TGCAGTGCTAGAGAACTAGCGGGGGTAGGAGTTGCATATACGCAGTATTTT. This encodes CSARELAGVGVAYTQYF.

This clonotype showed up many times. CDR3 sequence: CSARGDRGTGSNQPQHF. Written as DNA, the CDR3 is TGCAGTGCTAGAGGGGACAGGGGGACGGGTAGCAATCAGCCCCAGCATTTT. This chain connects TRBV20-1 to TRBJ1-5, with 11 bases matching TRBD1. The V segment lost 1 base and the J segment 0 bases; nucleotides outside the gene matches: 5. This CDR3 comprises 17 residues. Per the germline V gene, CDR1 is DFQATT and CDR2 is SNEGSKA (reference sequence).

V gene TRBV29-1 combines with J gene TRBJ1-1; 7 bases match TRBD1. The junction had 15 bases not matched to a gene; V was cut back by 7 bases and J by 7 bases. This CDR3 contains 14 residues. CDR1 is SQVTM, CDR2 ANQGSEA, per germline. CDR3 protein: CSAARGGGNDEAFF. The CDR3 DNA is TGCAGCGCCGCGCGGGGAGGGGGCAATGATGAAGCTTTCTTT.

This clonotype has more than one count but fewer than ten. The chain links TRBV7-9 to TRBJ1-1; 8 positions match TRBD1. V dropped 6 bases and J dropped 1; count of bases not matched to a gene: 13. The CDR3 consists of 17 residues. The germline V gene has CDR1 SEHNR and CDR2 FQNEAQ (reference sequence). The CDR3: CASSQGRTGRGNTEAFF. The CDR3 coding sequence is TGTGCCAGCAGTCAAGGGCGGACAGGGCGGGGGAACACTGAAGCTTTCTTT.

This clonotype was counted many times. The chain links TRBV15 to TRBJ2-1; D gene uncertain. This CDR3 has 16 amino acids. Germline values: CDR1 LNHNV, CDR2 YYDKDF (reference sequence). Between the trimmed V and J ends, which lost 0 bases and 6 bases, there was a span of 15 bases. The CDR3 bases are TGTGCCACCAGCAGAGATAGGAATGCCCGGGTCAATGAGCAGTTCTTC. This gives the protein CATSRDRNARVNEQFF.

This clonotype was seen a handful of times. This sequence joins TRBV12-3 or TRBV12-4 and TRBJ2-7, with D possibly matching TRBD1 (6 bases). Between the trimmed V and J ends, which lost 5 bases and 3 bases, there was a span of 17 bases. The CDR3 runs to 15 residues. Here the CDR3 reads CASSGFRDNSYEQYF. CDR3 DNA sequence: TGTGCCAGCAGTGGATTCCGGGACAACAGCTACGAGCAGTACTTC.

This clonotype was found once. V gene TRBV5-1 combines with J gene TRBJ1-1; a weak D match, TRBD1 (6 bases). V was clipped by 3 bases and J by 5 bases, with 17 bases between them. The CDR3 runs to 15 residues. Germline-derived CDR1 and CDR2 are SGHRS and YFSETQ. CDR3 sequence reads: CASSSEGGGGTEAFF. Written as DNA, the CDR3 is TGCGCCAGCAGCTCGGAAGGAGGGGGAGGGACTGAAGCTTTCTTT.

This clonotype came up many times. The rearrangement links TRBV6-1 to TRBJ2-5; 9 positions match TRBD2. Germline CDR1 is MNHNS and CDR2 is SASEGT. Losses at the gene ends were 8 bases for V and 5 bases for J; bases not matched to a gene: 12. The CDR3 runs to 15 residues. CDR3 in DNA: TGTGCCAGCTCGAATCGGCTAGCGGGGCGTGAGACCCAGTACTTC. This encodes CASSNRLAGRETQYF.

In regard to this clonotype: A read error may account for a junction end that differs from germline. V gene TRBV5-1 combines with J gene TRBJ1-2; no clear D. CDR1 and CDR2 (germline): SGHRS, YFSETQ. The CDR3 length is 14 residues. The CDR3 sequence is CASSFLDETLGFTF. The CDR3 DNA reads TGCGCCAGCAGCTTTCTGGACGAAACTCTTGGCTTCACCTTC.

This chain joins TRBV7-9 and TRBJ1-2; D is uncertain. The CDR3 contains 12 residues. Germline V lookup: CDR1 SEHNR, CDR2 FQNEAQ (reference sequence). Trimming took off 1 base at V and 9 bases at J, with 9 bases between the two ends. The CDR3 region has the DNA TGTGCCAGCAGCTTAGAGCCAAGTAGCTACACCTTC. It yields the protein CASSLEPSSYTF.

The rearrangement links TRBV29-1 to TRBJ2-7; possibly TRBD2 for D (5 bases). This CDR3 has 12 amino acids. The germline V gene has CDR1 SQVTM and CDR2 ANQGSEA. V dropped 7 bases and J dropped 2 bases, with 12 bases sitting between them. CDR3 nucleotide sequence: TGCAGCGCCAAGGACTGCCCCTACGAGCAGTACGTC. This codes for CSAKDCPYEQYV.

For this clonotype: At one boundary the junction diverges from the germline segment, which might be a read error. The chain is built from TRBV20-1 and TRBJ2-1; 9 bases agree with TRBD1. Germline CDR1 DFQATT, CDR2 SNEGSKA (reference sequence). The CDR3 loop spans 16 amino acids. Here the CDR3 DNA reads TGCTGTGCCACCCTCTTGAGGGACAGGGCCGACAATGAGCAGTTCTTC. Protein: CCATLLRDRADNEQFF.

This clonotype was observed at least ten times. The chain uses TRBV10-3 and TRBJ1-2; D not certain. Germline CDR1 ENHRY, CDR2 SYGVKD. V gave up 0 bases and J gave up 2 bases, with 10 bases separating them. The CDR3 totals 15 residues. CDR3 sequence (DNA): TGTGCCATCAGTGAGTCGGTCAGCTCAAACTATGGCTACACCTTC. This translates into CAISESVSSNYGYTF.

The gene calls are TRBV7-9 and TRBJ2-4; D is unresolved. The germline V gene encodes CDR1 SEHNR and CDR2 FQNEAQ (reference sequence). Trimming shortened V by 0 bases and J by 0 bases, and 9 bases separated the two germline ends. This CDR3 region has 16 residues. The CDR3 DNA sequence: TGTGCCAGCAGCTTAGCGTCAGTAATAGCCAAAAACATTCAGTACTTC. It yields the protein CASSLASVIAKNIQYF.

This clonotype has just a few counts. This chain joins TRBV15 and TRBJ1-6, with a weak D call TRBD1 (6 bases). The CDR3 sequence is 16 residues long. Trimming removed 1 base from V and 7 bases from J, with 14 bases in between. Germline CDR1 reads LNHNV; CDR2 reads YYDKDF (reference sequence). The CDR3 loop is CATSRGFTGSNSPLHF. As DNA, the CDR3 is TGTGCCACCAGCAGAGGCTTTACAGGGAGCAATTCACCCCTCCACTTT.

This clonotype was counted at least ten times. The V and J genes are TRBV20-1 and TRBJ1-2, with D possibly TRBD1 on 5 matching bases. Germline V gene lookup returns CDR1 DFQATT and CDR2 SNEGSKA (reference sequence). This CDR3 has 15 residues. Trimming took 0 bases from V and 3 from J, leaving 14 bases between them. The CDR3 DNA follows: TGCAGTGCTAGAGACCTACTGACAGAACACTATGGCTACACCTTC. It encodes CSARDLLTEHYGYTF.

This chain links TRBV5-1 with TRBJ1-3, with D tentatively TRBD1 (6 bases). Per germline, CDR1 SGHRS and CDR2 YFSETQ. The CDR3 runs to 14 residues. V was trimmed by 4 bases and J by 1 base, leaving 9 bases between them. In DNA, the CDR3 is TGCGCCAGCAGCCCGGGACAATCTGGAAACACCATATATTTT. Translated: CASSPGQSGNTIYF.

This clonotype was found a few times. The rearrangement links TRBV28 to TRBJ1-5; no definite D call. The CDR3 is 15 amino acids. Germline CDR1 is MDHEN and CDR2 is SYDVKM. The V and J ends lost 6 bases and 1 base respectively, with 13 bases between them. This CDR3 reads CASRPGGSSNQPQHF. For the CDR3, the DNA is TGTGCCAGCAGACCGGGAGGGTCAAGCAATCAGCCCCAGCATTTT.

Only a few counts were recorded for this clonotype. The gene calls are TRBV5-5 and TRBJ1-6; weak D call: TRBD1 (5 bases). Germline CDR1 and CDR2: SGHKS and YYEKEE (reference sequence). Between the trimmed V and J ends, which lost 4 bases and 4 bases, there was a span of 18 bases. The CDR3 covers 17 residues. As DNA, the CDR3 is TGTGCCAGCAGCCCGGAGATGGGGACCGATTATAATTCACCCCTCCACTTT. Its protein product is CASSPEMGTDYNSPLHF. The full variable domain, in which reference TRBV5-5 and TRBJ1-6 provide the parts outside the CDR3, is DAGVTQSPTHLIKTRGQQVTLRCSPISGHKSVSWYQQVLGQGPQFIFQYYEKEERGRGNFPDRFSARQFPNYSSELNVNALLLGDSALYLCASSPEMGTDYNSPLHFGNGTRLTVT.

This clonotype turned up a few times. The chain couples TRBV7-8 to TRBJ2-7; D may match TRBD1 or TRBD2 (6 bases each). Germline CDR1 is SGHVS and CDR2 is FQNEAQ. The CDR3 has 14 residues. V was clipped by 2 bases and J by 6 bases, with 14 bases between them. The CDR3 DNA reads as TGTGCCAGCAGCTTACTGGGGGGCGATGCCGAGCAGTACGTC. Amino acids: CASSLLGGDAEQYV.

This clonotype was seen many times. The chain employs TRBV20-1 and TRBJ1-1; tentatively, D is TRBD1 (6 bases). V lost 3 bases and J lost 2, with 13 bases in between. The CDR3 is made up of 14 amino acids. The germline V gene encodes CDR1 DFQATT and CDR2 SNEGSKA (reference sequence). CDR3 bases: TGCAGTGCTAGGTCGGGACACACTAACACTGAAGCTTTCTTT. This sequence encodes CSARSGHTNTEAFF.

The chain uses TRBV10-2 and TRBJ1-2; D ambiguous. Trimming pared 0 bases from V and 8 bases from J, leaving 13 bases between. The length of the CDR3 is 14 residues. Germline V gene sequence: CDR1 WSHSY, CDR2 SAAADI. DNA for the CDR3: TGCGCCAGCAGTGAGTCTTCCGGAATCGGGGGCTACACCTTC. Its protein product is CASSESSGIGGYTF.

This clonotype was found a few times. The chain carries TRBV7-2 and TRBJ1-3; D is ambiguous. CDR1 and CDR2 from the germline V gene are SGHTA and FQGNSA. The CDR3 has 17 residues. The ends were cut back, 1 base at V and 0 bases at J, with 13 bases in the middle. The CDR3 sequence: CASSLVTAPSSGNTIYF. Here the CDR3 DNA reads TGTGCCAGCAGCTTAGTAACAGCCCCGAGCTCTGGAAACACCATATATTTT.